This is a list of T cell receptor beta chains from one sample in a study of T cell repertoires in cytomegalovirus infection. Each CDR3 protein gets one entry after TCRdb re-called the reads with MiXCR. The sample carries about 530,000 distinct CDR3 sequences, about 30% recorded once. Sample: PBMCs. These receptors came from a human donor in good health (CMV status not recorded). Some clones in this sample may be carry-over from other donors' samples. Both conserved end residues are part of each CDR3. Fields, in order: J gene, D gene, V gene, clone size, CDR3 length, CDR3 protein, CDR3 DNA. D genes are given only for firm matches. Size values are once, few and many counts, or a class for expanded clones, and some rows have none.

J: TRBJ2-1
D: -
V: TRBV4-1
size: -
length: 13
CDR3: CASSPEEGYEQFF
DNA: TGCGCCAGCAGCCCCGAAGAGGGGTACGAGCAGTTCTTC

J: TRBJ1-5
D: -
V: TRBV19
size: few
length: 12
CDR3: CASSAGIQPQHF
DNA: TGTGCCAGTAGCGCAGGGATTCAGCCCCAGCATTTT

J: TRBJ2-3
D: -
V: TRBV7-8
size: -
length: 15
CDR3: CASSLSEGLTDTQYF
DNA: TGTGCCAGCAGCTTATCGGAGGGGCTCACAGATACGCAGTATTTT

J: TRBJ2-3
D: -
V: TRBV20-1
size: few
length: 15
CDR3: CSARVGGAMSDTQYF
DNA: TGCAGTGCTAGAGTCGGCGGGGCTATGTCAGATACGCAGTATTTT

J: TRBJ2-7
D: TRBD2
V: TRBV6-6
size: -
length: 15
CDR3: CASSYSGLSSYEQYF
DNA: TGTGCCAGCAGTTACTCGGGACTAAGCTCCTACGAGCAGTACTTC

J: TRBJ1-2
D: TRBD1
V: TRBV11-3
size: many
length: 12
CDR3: CASSRTGDGYTF
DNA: TGTGCCAGCAGCAGGACAGGGGATGGCTACACCTTC

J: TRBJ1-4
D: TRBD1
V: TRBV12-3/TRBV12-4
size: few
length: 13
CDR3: CASSPGTDEKLFF
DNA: TGTGCCAGCAGCCCTGGGACAGATGAAAAACTGTTTTTT

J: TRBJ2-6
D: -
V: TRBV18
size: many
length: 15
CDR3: CASSSSSSGANVLTF
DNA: TGTGCCAGCTCATCCAGCAGCTCTGGGGCCAACGTCCTGACTTTC

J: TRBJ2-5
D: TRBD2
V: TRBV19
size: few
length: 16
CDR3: CASSPLRGREQETQYF
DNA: TGTGCCAGTAGCCCCCTTCGCGGGAGAGAGCAGGAGACCCAGTACTTC

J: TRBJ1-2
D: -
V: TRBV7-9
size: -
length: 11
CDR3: CASSFEVGGLF
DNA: TGTGCCAGCAGCTTTGAAGTCGGCGGTTTATTC

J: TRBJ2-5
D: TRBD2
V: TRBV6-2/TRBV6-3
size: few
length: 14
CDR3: CASSYGTRVETQYF
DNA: TGTGCCAGCAGTTACGGGACTAGAGTTGAGACCCAGTACTTC

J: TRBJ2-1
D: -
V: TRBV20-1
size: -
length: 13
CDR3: CSARLAAGNEQFF
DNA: TGCAGTGCTAGACTAGCCGCCGGCAATGAGCAGTTCTTC

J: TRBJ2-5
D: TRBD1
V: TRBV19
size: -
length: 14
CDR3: CASRSGQDPGTQYF
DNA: TGTGCCAGTCGTTCTGGACAGGACCCGGGGACCCAGTACTTC

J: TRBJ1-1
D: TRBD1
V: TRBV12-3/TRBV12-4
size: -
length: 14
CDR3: CASSDRGWSVVAFF
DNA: TGTGCCAGCAGTGACAGGGGGTGGTCCGTGGTAGCTTTCTTT

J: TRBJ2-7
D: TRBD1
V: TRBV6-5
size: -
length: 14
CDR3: CASRLTGGMYEQYF
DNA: TGTGCCAGCCGCTTGACAGGGGGCATGTACGAGCAGTACTTC

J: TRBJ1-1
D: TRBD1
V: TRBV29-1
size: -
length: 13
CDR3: CSVAGQAVVEAFF
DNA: TGCAGCGTAGCAGGACAGGCCGTTGTTGAAGCTTTCTTT

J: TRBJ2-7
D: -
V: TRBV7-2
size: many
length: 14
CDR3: CASSRSSASYEQYF
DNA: TGTGCCAGCAGCCGCTCTAGCGCCTCCTACGAGCAGTACTTC

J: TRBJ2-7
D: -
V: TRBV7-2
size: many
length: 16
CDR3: CASSLGFNTPPYEQYF
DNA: TGTGCCAGCAGCTTAGGGTTCAACACCCCTCCCTACGAGCAGTACTTC

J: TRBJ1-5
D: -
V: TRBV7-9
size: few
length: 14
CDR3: CASSFQSSNQPQHF
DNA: TGTGCCAGCAGCTTCCAGTCTAGCAATCAGCCCCAGCATTTT

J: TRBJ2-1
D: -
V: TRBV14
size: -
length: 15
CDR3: CASSQELGSYNEQFF
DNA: TGTGCCAGCAGCCAAGAACTGGGCTCCTACAATGAGCAGTTCTTC

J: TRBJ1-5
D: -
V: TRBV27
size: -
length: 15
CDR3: CASRRGAQSNQPQHF
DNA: TGTGCCAGCAGGAGGGGCGCACAAAGCAATCAGCCCCAGCATTTT

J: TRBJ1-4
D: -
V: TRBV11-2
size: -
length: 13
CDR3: CASTSRGWEKLFF
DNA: TGTGCCAGCACCAGCCGTGGGTGGGAAAAACTGTTTTTT

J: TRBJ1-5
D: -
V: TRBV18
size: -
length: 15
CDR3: CASSPPGTDNQPQHF
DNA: TGTGCCAGCTCACCACCGGGGACCGACAATCAGCCCCAGCATTTT

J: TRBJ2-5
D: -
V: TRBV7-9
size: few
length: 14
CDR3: CASSISSRPETQYF
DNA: TGTGCCAGCAGCATCAGTTCGCGCCCCGAGACCCAGTACTTC

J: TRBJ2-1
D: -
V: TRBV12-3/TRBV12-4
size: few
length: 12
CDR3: CASSTGLDEQFF
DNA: TGTGCCAGCAGTACTGGACTCGATGAGCAGTTCTTC

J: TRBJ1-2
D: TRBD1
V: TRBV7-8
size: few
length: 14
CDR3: CASSAGQGVDGYTF
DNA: TGTGCCAGCAGCGCTGGACAGGGGGTAGATGGCTACACCTTC

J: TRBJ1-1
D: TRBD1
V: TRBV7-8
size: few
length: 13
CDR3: CASSLSRGLEGFF
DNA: TGTGCCAGCAGCTTATCCAGGGGGCTTGAGGGTTTCTTT

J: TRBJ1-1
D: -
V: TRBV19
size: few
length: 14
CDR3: CASSHRGVNTEAFF
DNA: TGTGCCAGTAGCCATCGGGGGGTGAACACTGAAGCTTTCTTT

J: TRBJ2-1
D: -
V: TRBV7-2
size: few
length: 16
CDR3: CASSREHSGGAGEQFF
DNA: TGTGCCAGCAGCAGGGAACATAGTGGGGGGGCGGGTGAGCAGTTCTTC

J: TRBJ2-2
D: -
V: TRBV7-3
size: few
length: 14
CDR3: CASSGALGTGELFF
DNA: TGTGCCAGCAGCGGAGCGTTGGGCACCGGGGAGCTGTTTTTT

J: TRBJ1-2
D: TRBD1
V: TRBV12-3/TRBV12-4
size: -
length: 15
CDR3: CASSLEGQGGYGYTF
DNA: TGTGCCAGCAGTTTGGAGGGACAGGGGGGGTATGGCTACACCTTC

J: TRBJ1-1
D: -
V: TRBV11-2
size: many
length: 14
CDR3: CASSWGVGGTEAFF
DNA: TGTGCCAGCAGCTGGGGCGTGGGGGGAACTGAAGCTTTCTTT

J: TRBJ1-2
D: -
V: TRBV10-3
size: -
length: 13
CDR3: CACQQVGGYGYTF
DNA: TGTGCCTGCCAACAGGTAGGCGGCTATGGCTACACCTTC

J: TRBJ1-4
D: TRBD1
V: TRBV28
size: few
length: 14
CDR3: CASSQGQDNEKLFF
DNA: TGTGCCAGCAGCCAAGGACAGGATAATGAAAAACTGTTTTTT

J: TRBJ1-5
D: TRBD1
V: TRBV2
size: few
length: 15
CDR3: CASSVRQGLAQPQHF
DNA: TGTGCCAGCAGTGTAAGACAGGGGCTAGCTCAGCCCCAGCATTTT

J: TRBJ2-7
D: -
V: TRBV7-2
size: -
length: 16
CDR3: CASSLGVAGTTYEQYF
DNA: TGTGCCAGCAGCTTAGGGGTGGCAGGGACAACCTACGAGCAGTACTTC

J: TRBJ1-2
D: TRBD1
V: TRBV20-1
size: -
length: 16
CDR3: CSASTVLSGTGKGYTF
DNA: TGCAGTGCTAGTACCGTACTTTCCGGGACAGGCAAGGGCTACACCTTC

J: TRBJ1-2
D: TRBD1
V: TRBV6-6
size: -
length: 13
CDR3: CASSGTDSYGYTF
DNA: TGTGCCAGCAGTGGGACAGACAGTTATGGCTACACCTTC

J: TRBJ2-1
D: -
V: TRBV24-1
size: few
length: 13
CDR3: CATSDFRGGDQFF
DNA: TGTGCCACCAGTGATTTTAGAGGTGGAGACCAGTTCTTC

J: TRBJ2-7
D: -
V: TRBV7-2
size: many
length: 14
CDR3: CASSLARVSYEQYF
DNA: TGTGCCAGCAGCTTGGCCAGGGTCTCCTACGAGCAGTACTTC

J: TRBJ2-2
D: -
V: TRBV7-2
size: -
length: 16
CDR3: CASSLRTTMNTGELFF
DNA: TGTGCCAGCAGCTTAAGGACTACCATGAACACCGGGGAGCTGTTTTTT

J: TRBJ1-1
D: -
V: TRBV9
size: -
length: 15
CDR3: CASSVGDTARAEAFF
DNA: TGTGCCAGCAGCGTAGGGGACACAGCGAGGGCTGAAGCTTTCTTT

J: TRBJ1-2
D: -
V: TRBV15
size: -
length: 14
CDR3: CATSRDFANYGYTF
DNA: TGTGCCACCAGCAGAGATTTTGCTAACTATGGCTACACCTTC

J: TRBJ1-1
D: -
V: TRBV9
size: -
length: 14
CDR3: CASSVVGQGLEAFF
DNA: TGTGCCAGCAGCGTAGTAGGGCAGGGCCTTGAAGCTTTCTTT

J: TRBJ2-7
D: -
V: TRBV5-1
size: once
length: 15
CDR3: CASSVGGASSYEQYF
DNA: TGCGCCAGCAGCGTTGGGGGGGCTTCGTCCTACGAGCAGTACTTC

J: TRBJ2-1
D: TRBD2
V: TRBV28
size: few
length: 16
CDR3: CASSLSGGPVVHEQFF
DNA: TGTGCCAGCAGTTTGTCGGGGGGTCCCGTGGTCCATGAGCAGTTCTTC

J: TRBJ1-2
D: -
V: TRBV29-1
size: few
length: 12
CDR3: CSERGSSYGYTF
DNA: TGCAGCGAGCGGGGGTCTAGCTATGGCTACACCTTC

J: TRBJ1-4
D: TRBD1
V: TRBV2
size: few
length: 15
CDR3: CASSPRGTTNEKLFF
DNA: TGTGCCAGCAGCCCCAGGGGGACAACTAATGAAAAACTGTTTTTT

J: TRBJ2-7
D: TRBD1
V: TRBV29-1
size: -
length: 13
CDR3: CSVRVQGAGEQYF
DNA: TGCAGCGTTCGGGTACAGGGGGCGGGGGAGCAGTACTTC

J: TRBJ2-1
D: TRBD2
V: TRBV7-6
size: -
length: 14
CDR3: CASSPLSGTSEQFF
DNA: TGTGCCAGCAGCCCCCTCAGCGGGACTAGTGAGCAGTTCTTC

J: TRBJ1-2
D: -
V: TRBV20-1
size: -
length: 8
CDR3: CSASIPFF
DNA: TGCAGTGCTAGTATACCCTTCTTC

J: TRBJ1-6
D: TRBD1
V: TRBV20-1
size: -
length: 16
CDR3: CSVKTGASSYNSPLHF
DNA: TGCAGTGTTAAGACAGGGGCAAGCTCCTATAATTCACCCCTCCACTTT

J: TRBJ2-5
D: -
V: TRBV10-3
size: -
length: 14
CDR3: CAISEARGQETQYF
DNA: TGTGCCATCAGTGAAGCGCGGGGACAAGAGACCCAGTACTTC

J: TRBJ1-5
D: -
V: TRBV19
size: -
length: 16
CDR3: CASSPDNFRGNQPQHF
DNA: TGTGCCAGTAGTCCCGATAACTTCAGGGGAAATCAGCCCCAGCATTTT

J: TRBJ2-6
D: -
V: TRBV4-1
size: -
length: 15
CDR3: CASSLQDSGANVLTF
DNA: TGCGCCAGCAGCCTACAGGACTCTGGGGCCAACGTCCTGACTTTC

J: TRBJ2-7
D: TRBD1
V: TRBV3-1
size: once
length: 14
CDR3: CASSQTGFDYEQYF
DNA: TGTGCCAGCAGCCAGACAGGGTTCGACTACGAGCAGTACTTC

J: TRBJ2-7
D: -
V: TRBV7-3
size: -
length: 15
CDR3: CASSVRRARIEEQYF
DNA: TGTGCCAGCAGTGTGCGGAGGGCACGTATAGAGGAGCAGTACTTC

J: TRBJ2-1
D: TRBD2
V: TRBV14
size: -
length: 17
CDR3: CASSQLGLASSYNEQFF
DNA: TGTGCCAGCAGCCAGTTGGGACTAGCAAGCTCCTACAATGAGCAGTTCTTC

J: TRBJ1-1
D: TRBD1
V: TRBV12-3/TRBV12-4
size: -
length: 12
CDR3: CASSNLPGQGSF
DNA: TGTGCCAGCAGCAATCTTCCGGGACAGGGTAGCTTT

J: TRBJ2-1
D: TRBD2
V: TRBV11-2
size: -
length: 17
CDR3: CASSPGVGTRVGNEQFF
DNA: TGTGCCAGCAGCCCAGGAGTCGGGACTAGAGTGGGCAATGAGCAGTTCTTC